The 25 T cell receptor beta chains listed next were all sequenced from one sample in a study of T-cell memory formation after mild COVID-19. From the 5' RACE reads, TCRdb called clonotypes with MiXCR, one entry per CDR3 protein. The table shows 580,000 or so distinct CDR3 sequences, with roughly a sixth occurring only once. The sample consisted of PBMCs or a T cell subset sorted from them (not recorded which). These TCRs come from an adult woman who had mild COVID-19 (a few samples of this study predate the infection). Cell type and time point are not known.

V usage is TRBV6-1 and J usage is TRBJ2-3; D unresolved. The CDR3 totals 14 residues. Germline CDR1 and CDR2: MNHNS and SASEGT. Trimming took 2 bases from V and 4 from J, leaving 10 bases between them. CDR3 loop: CASSEPMWPDTQYF. The CDR3 DNA reads TGTGCCAGCAGTGAACCCATGTGGCCAGATACGCAGTATTTT.

The genes are TRBV29-1 and TRBJ2-3, with 13 nucleotides matching TRBD2. Germline CDR1 is SQVTM and CDR2 is ANQGSEA. Trimming removed 7 bases from V and 6 bases from J; junction bases left unmatched: 7. CDR3 length: 14 amino acids. Here the CDR3 DNA reads TGCAGCGCCTGGACTAGCGGGGGCCGGGATACGCAGTATTTT. This sequence encodes CSAWTSGGRDTQYF.

This chain connects TRBV9 to TRBJ1-1, with 7 bases matching TRBD1. Germline loops: CDR1 SGDLS, CDR2 YYNGEE. The CDR3 sequence is 16 residues long. V trimming: 4 bases; J trimming: 0 bases; junction bases outside the gene matches: 9. CDR3 sequence reads: CASSPGTATLNTEAFF. DNA of the CDR3: TGTGCCAGCAGCCCAGGGACAGCGACTTTGAACACTGAAGCTTTCTTT.

The rearrangement uses TRBV7-2 and TRBJ2-3, with D uncertain. The length of the CDR3 is 16 residues. Deletions cut 5 bases from V and 3 bases from J, with 18 bases between. Germline V gene lookup returns CDR1 SGHTA and CDR2 FQGNSA. The CDR3 nucleotides are TGTGCCAGCAGCCCAGCACTATCCGACCCGACAGATACGCAGTATTTT. It specifies CASSPALSDPTDTQYF.

V gene TRBV7-2 combines with J gene TRBJ2-1, with D perhaps being TRBD1 or TRBD2 (5 bases each). Germline CDR1 reads SGHTA; CDR2 reads FQGNSA. V dropped 0 bases and J dropped 1 base, with 7 bases sitting between them. The CDR3 covers 15 residues. The CDR3 sequence: CASSLAGVSYNEQFF. In DNA form, the CDR3 reads TGTGCCAGCAGCTTAGCGGGGGTTTCCTACAATGAGCAGTTCTTC.

This clonotype has a handful of counts. The chain combines TRBV9 with TRBJ2-7, with D perhaps matching TRBD1 (6 bases). CDR1 and CDR2 (germline): SGDLS, YYNGEE. Trimming cost V 1 base and J 0 bases, with 14 bases left between them. The length of the CDR3 is 16 residues. The CDR3 is CASSVSAQGISYEQYF. The CDR3 nucleotides read TGTGCCAGCAGCGTATCCGCACAGGGAATCTCCTACGAGCAGTACTTC.

This clonotype showed up many times. One end of the junction is discordant with germline, which a read error may explain. In DNA form, the CDR3 reads TGTGCCAGCTCACTGGGGACGGTAAACACTGAAGCTTTCTTT. This encodes CASSLGTVNTEAFF. This chain joins TRBV5-1 and TRBJ1-1, with D maybe TRBD1 (5 bases). The germline V gene encodes CDR1 SGHRS and CDR2 YFSETQ. This CDR3 is built from 14 residues.

This clonotype was recorded a few times. The V and J genes are TRBV20-1 and TRBJ2-5; 8 bases line up with TRBD2. CDR1 and CDR2 (germline): DFQATT, SNEGSKA (reference sequence). V lost 3 bases to trimming and J lost 5 bases; unmatched junction nucleotides: 14. The CDR3 totals 16 residues. CDR3 protein: CSASLRSSGVGETQYF. CDR3 bases: TGCAGTGCTAGCCTAAGGAGTAGCGGGGTTGGGGAGACCCAGTACTTC.

The chain is built from TRBV7-2 and TRBJ2-3; TRBD1 might be the D (6 bases). Germline assignment: CDR1 SGHTA and CDR2 FQGNSA. V gave up 1 base and J gave up 3 bases, with 14 bases separating them. The CDR3 extends over 16 amino acids. In DNA, the CDR3 is TGTGCCAGCAGCTTAGTTGGGGGCTCGTTGACAGATACGCAGTATTTT. Protein: CASSLVGGSLTDTQYF.

Only a few counts were recorded for this clonotype. The chain combines TRBV19 with TRBJ2-2, with D hard to call. The CDR3 sequence is 13 residues long. Per the germline V gene, CDR1 is LNHDA and CDR2 is SQIVND (reference sequence). V lost 2 bases and J 9 bases, leaving 10 bases between the germline ends. CDR3 nucleotide sequence: TGTGCCAGTAGTATATTCCCTGCCCGGGAGCTGTTTTTT. It is translated as CASSIFPARELFF.

The chain recombines TRBV7-2 with TRBJ2-7; 13 positions agree with TRBD2. Germline trimming cut 5 bases from V and 7 bases from J; bases unmatched to any gene: 11. The CDR3 contains 16 residues. The germline V gene encodes CDR1 SGHTA and CDR2 FQGNSA. This CDR3 reads CASSHPGLAGVWEQYF. CDR3 DNA: TGTGCCAGCAGCCACCCAGGACTAGCGGGGGTTTGGGAGCAGTACTTC.

In this sample, this clonotype turned up a few times. The chain links TRBV6-6 to TRBJ1-2; the D is unclear. The CDR3 sequence is 17 residues long. Germline-derived CDR1 and CDR2 are MNHNY and SVGAGI (reference sequence). Deletions cut 0 bases from V and 2 bases from J, with 16 bases between. CDR3 DNA: TGTGCCAGCAGTTACTCGATGGGGAGGACGGGCAACTATGGCTACACCTTC. Amino acid sequence: CASSYSMGRTGNYGYTF.

This clonotype was counted between two and nine times. The chain's CDR3 is CASTGPPARQFF. CDR3 coding DNA: TGTGCCAGCACCGGACCGCCCGCAAGGCAGTTCTTC. V and J are TRBV12-3 or TRBV12-4 and TRBJ2-1; no definite D call. The CDR3 is 12 residues long. Deletions cut 7 bases from V and 12 bases from J, with 16 bases between.

The V and J genes are TRBV20-1 and TRBJ2-3, with D maybe TRBD1 (5 bases). The V and J ends lost 4 bases and 1 base respectively, with 9 bases between them. The CDR3 has 13 residues. The germline CDR1 and CDR2 sequences are DFQATT and SNEGSKA (reference sequence). The CDR3 here is CSANIRGTDTQYF. CDR3 DNA: TGCAGTGCTAATATCAGGGGCACAGATACGCAGTATTTT.

Concerning this clonotype itself: As the CDR3 is not closed by the conserved phenylalanine or tryptophan, this likely results from a read error. It is unclear where the CDR3 begins or ends on the DNA, so no DNA is shown, and the CDR3 is as TCRdb lists it. The chain carries TRBV25-1 and TRBJ1-1; the table calls TRBD1, which could not be checked here. The CDR3 numbers 12 amino acids, ends counted. Germline V gene data show CDR1 as MGHDK and CDR2 as SYGVNS. Here the CDR3 reads CASSERGSRVFL.

This clonotype was seen only a few times. The chain has TRBV20-1 and TRBJ1-2; weak D call: TRBD1 (6 bases). There are 16 residues in the CDR3. V lost 1 base to trimming and J lost 4 bases, with 19 bases between them. In germline, CDR1 is DFQATT, CDR2 SNEGSKA (reference sequence). CDR3 protein: CSARVGRQARSYGYTF. The CDR3 DNA sequence: TGCAGTGCTAGAGTGGGGAGACAGGCGAGGAGCTATGGCTACACCTTC.

The rearrangement links TRBV9 to TRBJ2-7, with D possibly being TRBD1 or TRBD2 (5 bases each). The CDR3 runs to 14 residues. Trimming shortened V by 2 bases and J by 2 bases, and 11 bases separated the two germline ends. The germline V gene encodes CDR1 SGDLS and CDR2 YYNGEE. The CDR3 is CASSVGGDPYEQYF. CDR3 nucleotide sequence: TGTGCCAGCAGCGTTGGTGGGGACCCCTACGAGCAGTACTTC.

The chain recombines TRBV12-3 or TRBV12-4 with TRBJ2-1; D unclear. The CDR3 totals 12 residues. V was pared by 5 bases and J by 9 bases, with 11 bases between. The chain's CDR3 is CASSPWVGEQFF. The DNA of the CDR3 is TGTGCCAGCAGTCCCTGGGTCGGTGAGCAGTTCTTC.

This clonotype came up a few times. This rearrangement joins TRBV20-1 to TRBJ1-4; no clear D gene. This CDR3 region has 16 residues. Germline CDR1 is DFQATT and CDR2 is SNEGSKA (reference sequence). The V gene lost 6 bases and the J gene lost 1 base, with 18 bases spanning the gap. CDR3 sequence reads: CSAYTGHKITNEKLFF. The CDR3 DNA is TGCAGTGCCTACACCGGGCACAAGATAACTAATGAAAAACTGTTTTTT.

The chain carries TRBV12-3 or TRBV12-4 and TRBJ1-1; 7 positions agree with TRBD1. This CDR3 comprises 13 residues. V was clipped by 4 bases and J by 6 bases; unmatched bases: 5. CDR3 coding DNA: TGTGCCAGCAGTTGGGTCACAGGGGCTGAAGCTTTCTTT. Translating gives CASSWVTGAEAFF.

This clonotype occurred many times. This chain joins TRBV4-3 and TRBJ2-7; 8 bases map to TRBD2. Germline values: CDR1 LGHNA, CDR2 YSLEER. This CDR3 comprises 15 residues. Unmatched junction bases numbered 8, after V lost 0 bases and J lost 7 bases. CDR3 nucleotide sequence: TGCGCCAGCAGCCAAGATTTTGCGGGAGGAGGAGAGCAGTACTTC. Encoded protein: CASSQDFAGGGEQYF.

This clonotype was detected a few times. The genes are TRBV29-1 and TRBJ1-2; possible D gene TRBD1, 5 bases. CDR1 is SQVTM, CDR2 ANQGSEA, per germline. The CDR3 covers 13 residues. The V end was cut by 6 bases, the J end by 5 bases, with 16 bases between. The CDR3 here is CSVDPGTSYGYTF. The CDR3 coding sequence is TGCAGCGTCGACCCCGGGACGTCTTATGGCTACACCTTC.

The chain is built from TRBV15 and TRBJ2-1; a possible D gene is TRBD2 (6 bases). Germline CDR1 is LNHNV and CDR2 is YYDKDF (reference sequence). The V and J ends lost 0 bases and 9 bases respectively, with 15 bases between them. CDR3 length equals 15 residues. The CDR3 protein is CATSRDKPGRGEQFF. In nucleotides, the CDR3 is TGTGCCACCAGCAGAGATAAACCCGGGCGGGGTGAGCAGTTCTTC.

The chain carries TRBV7-8 and TRBJ2-5; 8 bases line up with TRBD2. There are 14 residues in the CDR3. Germline loops: CDR1 SGHVS, CDR2 FQNEAQ. J was trimmed by 5 bases and V by 5 bases; bases with no gene match: 7. The CDR3 nucleotides are TGTGCCAGCAGCCCACGGACTAGCTTGGAGACCCAGTACTTC. Its protein is CASSPRTSLETQYF.

The rearrangement joins TRBV6-5 to TRBJ2-1; D is undetermined. The V and J ends lost 5 bases and 5 bases respectively, with 25 bases between them. The length of the CDR3 is 18 residues. Germline values: CDR1 MNHEY, CDR2 SVGAGI. The CDR3 region is CASSPRPPDPLYHNEQFF. The CDR3 DNA reads TGTGCCAGCAGTCCGCGCCCTCCGGACCCCCTTTACCACAATGAGCAGTTCTTC.